The 22 T cell receptor beta chains below were found in one sample sequenced in a study of blood T cells in healthy people across ages. Through a sample-barcoded 5' primer and a J-beta primer mix, a second PCR was run for 7 to 11 cycles. A single record per CDR3 protein comes from TCRdb applying MiXCR to the 5' RACE reads. The table lists roughly 1.5 million distinct CDR3 sequences, roughly 43% of them singletons. Sequencing input: blood. The receptors here all came from a woman aged 18-30 years in good health.

The chain has TRBV20-1 and TRBJ2-5; D gene ambiguous. The germline V gene encodes CDR1 DFQATT and CDR2 SNEGSKA (reference sequence). This CDR3 has 11 amino acids. V gave up 0 bases and J gave up 11 bases, with 10 bases separating them. The CDR3 is CSARDIRFQYF. The CDR3 DNA sequence: TGCAGTGCTAGAGATATAAGGTTTCAGTACTTC.

In DNA form, the CDR3 reads TGTGCCAGCAGCTCGGAGTGGCGCAATCAGCCCCAGCATTTT. Translating gives CASSSEWRNQPQHF. V gene TRBV12-3 or TRBV12-4 combines with J gene TRBJ1-5, with D unclear. The CDR3 is 14 residues long. V dropped 6 bases and J dropped 2 bases, with 11 bases sitting between them.

This clonotype was counted only a few times. The chain couples TRBV7-9 to TRBJ2-5, with D perhaps assigned TRBD1 or TRBD2 (5 bases each). V dropped 5 bases and J dropped 11 bases, with 18 bases sitting between them. CDR3 size: 13 residues. Germline values: CDR1 SEHNR, CDR2 FQNEAQ (reference sequence). The CDR3 is CASSLGTNNEQYF. The DNA of the CDR3 is TGTGCCAGCAGCCTCGGGACCAACAATGAGCAGTACTTC.

The chain uses TRBV14 and TRBJ2-3, with 10 bases matching TRBD2. With 4 bases clipped from V and 9 bases from J, the junction kept 7 bases outside the gene matches. The CDR3 runs 14 residues. Germline V gene data show CDR1 as SGHDN and CDR2 as FVKESK. The CDR3 loop reads CASSPPSTSGTQYF. The CDR3 bases are TGTGCCAGCAGCCCCCCCTCGACTAGCGGGACGCAGTATTTT.

As to this clonotype: The germline gene is not matched at one end of the junction; a read error may be the cause. The genes are TRBV7-2 and TRBJ2-7, with a tentative D call TRBD2 (5 bases). CDR3 length equals 15 residues. Germline CDR1 and CDR2: SGHTA and FQGNSA. The chain's CDR3 is CTGSLGGSDSYEQYF. CDR3 DNA: TGTACCGGCAGCTTAGGTGGTAGCGACTCCTACGAGCAGTACTTC.

The chain couples TRBV10-3 to TRBJ2-2; D is perhaps TRBD1 (5 bases). V was clipped by 5 bases and J by 3 bases, with 13 bases between them. CDR1 and CDR2 (germline): ENHRY, SYGVKD. There are 15 residues in the CDR3. CDR3 in DNA: TGTGCCATCAGTAGGGGCTCGTCCGACACCGGGGAGCTGTTTTTT. This gives the protein CAISRGSSDTGELFF.

This clonotype showed up just a few times. The chain couples TRBV5-5 to TRBJ2-4; tentatively, D is TRBD1 (6 bases). Trimming removed 4 bases at V and 5 bases at J, with 16 bases between. The CDR3 runs to 15 residues. CDR1 is SGHKS, CDR2 YYEKEE, per germline (reference sequence). The chain's CDR3 is CASSTKTGQQNIQYF. CDR3 nucleotides: TGTGCCAGCAGCACTAAGACAGGACAGCAAAACATTCAGTACTTC.

V and J are TRBV10-3 and TRBJ2-3; tentatively, D is TRBD1 (5 bases). Germline CDR1 is ENHRY and CDR2 is SYGVKD. V lost 4 bases and J 5 bases, leaving 10 bases between the germline ends. This CDR3 has 13 amino acids. The CDR3 spells CAISGDQGDTQYF. The DNA for the CDR3 is TGTGCCATCAGTGGCGATCAGGGAGATACGCAGTATTTT.

The rearrangement uses TRBV28 and TRBJ2-7; D may correspond to TRBD1 or TRBD2 (5 bases each). The ends were cut back, 6 bases at V and 0 bases at J, with 18 bases in the middle. Germline V gives CDR1 MDHEN, CDR2 SYDVKM. The CDR3 has 16 amino acids. This chain's CDR3 is CASSPLGTLSSYEQYF. DNA of the CDR3: TGTGCCAGCAGCCCTCTCGGGACGTTAAGCTCCTACGAGCAGTACTTC.

There are a few counts of this clonotype. The chain joins TRBV20-1 to TRBJ2-7; 8 nucleotides match TRBD2. CDR1 and CDR2 from the germline V gene are DFQATT and SNEGSKA (reference sequence). The CDR3 length is 15 residues. The V and J ends lost 5 bases and 0 bases, in that order; junction bases with no gene match: 9. This chain's CDR3 is CSALSGGGSSYEQYF. The CDR3 DNA reads as TGCAGTGCTCTCTCCGGCGGGGGGAGCTCCTACGAGCAGTACTTC.

J is TRBJ1-2 and V is TRBV7-2, with 9 bases matching TRBD1. Unmatched junction bases numbered 7, after V lost 4 bases and J lost 4 bases. This CDR3 spans 15 amino acids. Germline V CDR1 and CDR2: SGHTA, FQGNSA. For the CDR3, the DNA is TGTGCCAGCAGCTCACACACAGGGGGCTTCTATGGCTACACCTTC. This encodes CASSSHTGGFYGYTF.

J is TRBJ2-7 and V is TRBV4-3, with D unclear. V dropped 0 bases and J dropped 4 bases, with 10 bases sitting between them. This CDR3 spans 14 amino acids. Germline-derived CDR1 and CDR2 are LGHNA and YSLEER. The CDR3 coding sequence is TGCGCCAGCAGCCAAGAAATAGGTTCATACGAGCAGTACTTC. This codes for CASSQEIGSYEQYF.

The gene calls are TRBV3-1 and TRBJ1-6, with 8 bases aligning to TRBD1. With V trimmed by 0 bases and J by 4 bases, 2 bases remained unmatched. The CDR3 covers 16 residues. Germline V gives CDR1 LGHDT, CDR2 YNNKEL (reference sequence). CDR3 nucleotide sequence: TGTGCCAGCAGCCAAGAGGGGACAGGATATAATTCACCCCTCCACTTT. It encodes CASSQEGTGYNSPLHF.

This clonotype came up a few times. The J gene is TRBJ2-3, the V gene TRBV7-9, with no clear D. The germline CDR1 and CDR2 sequences are SEHNR and FQNEAQ (reference sequence). The V gene lost 0 bases and the J gene lost 7 bases, with 14 bases spanning the gap. This CDR3 is 15 amino acids long. In DNA, the CDR3 is TGTGCCAGCAGCTTAGCCTCTTACACCCCATATACGCAGTATTTT. It yields the protein CASSLASYTPYTQYF.

This clonotype was seen a single time. The rearrangement joins TRBV7-2 to TRBJ2-7, with D possibly matching TRBD1 (6 bases). This CDR3 region has 14 residues. CDR1 is SGHTA and CDR2 is FQGNSA in the germline V gene. The V and J ends lost 2 bases and 4 bases respectively, with 12 bases between them. CDR3 in amino acids: CASSLHRVAYEQYF. The DNA for the CDR3 is TGTGCCAGCAGCTTACACAGGGTTGCGTACGAGCAGTACTTC.

The V call is TRBV6-1, the J call TRBJ1-1, with D unresolved. V was trimmed by 4 bases and J by 1 base, leaving 13 bases between them. The CDR3 covers 15 residues. Looked up from germline, CDR1 is MNHNS and CDR2 is SASEGT. This CDR3 reads CASSGFGSRNTEAFF. The CDR3 DNA reads as TGTGCCAGCAGTGGTTTCGGCAGCCGGAACACTGAAGCTTTCTTT.

With respect to this clonotype: Mismatch with germline at one junction end may stem from a read error. This chain uses TRBV6-1 with TRBJ1-1; D ambiguous. The germline gives CDR1 MNHNS, CDR2 SASEGT. The length of the CDR3 is 14 residues. CDR3 sequence (DNA): TGTGCCAGCAGCGAAGCGCTAATGAACACTGAAGCTTTCTTT. Its translation is CASSEALMNTEAFF.

This clonotype was counted a few times. The rearrangement joins TRBV7-2 to TRBJ2-4; TRBD2 might be the D (6 bases). The J call may be mistaken, given a closer DNA end match to TRBJ2-7. Germline CDR1 is SGHTA and CDR2 is FQGNSA. The length of the CDR3 is 13 residues. CDR3 region: CASRTPSEYEQYF. The DNA for the CDR3 is TGTGCCAGCAGAACCCCTAGCGAATACGAGCAGTACTTC.

The gene calls are TRBV28 and TRBJ2-6; 9 positions match TRBD2. Germline values: CDR1 MDHEN, CDR2 SYDVKM. The CDR3 is 17 residues long. With V trimmed by 5 bases and J by 3 bases, 8 bases remained unmatched. The chain's CDR3 is CASSDRLAVVGANVLTF. In DNA, the CDR3 is TGTGCCAGCAGTGACAGACTAGCGGTTGTTGGGGCCAACGTCCTGACTTTC.

The genes are TRBV27 and TRBJ1-1, with D possibly matching TRBD1 (5 bases). Germline CDR1 is MNHEY and CDR2 is SMNVEV (reference sequence). With 6 bases removed from V and 4 bases from J, the gap between germline ends came to 15 bases. The CDR3 spans 14 residues. The CDR3 DNA follows: TGTGCCAGCAGACGGGACGGAGAATTCACTGAAGCTTTCTTT. This gives the protein CASRRDGEFTEAFF.

The chain recombines TRBV7-8 with TRBJ2-3; either TRBD1 or TRBD2 may fit D (5 bases each). Trimming took off 0 bases at V and 8 bases at J, with 15 bases between the two ends. CDR1 and CDR2 from the germline V gene are SGHVS and FQNEAQ. CDR3 length: 15 residues. CDR3 amino acids: CASSLAWDPRATQYF. The CDR3 nucleotides are TGTGCCAGCAGCTTAGCTTGGGACCCGCGCGCTACGCAGTATTTT.

The rearrangement uses TRBV4-2 and TRBJ2-5, with 11 bases that match TRBD2. The germline V gene encodes CDR1 LGHNA and CDR2 YNFKEQ. After removal of 3 bases from V and 0 bases from J, the junction contained 3 bases not matched to a gene. The CDR3 runs to 16 residues. CDR3 DNA sequence: TGTGCCAGCAGCCACCGACTAGCGGGGTACCAAGAGACCCAGTACTTC. Its protein product is CASSHRLAGYQETQYF.